Shown below are 7 T cell receptor beta chains from a single sample sequenced in a study of T cell responses to AZD1222 COVID-19 vaccine. The repertoire was sequenced with immunoSEQ multiplex PCR; TCRdb's copy has only in-frame clones and lacks some. The sample yields about 180,000 clones, 75% to 90% seen once. The sequencing used peripheral blood, collected 28 days after the second dose of the MenACWY control vaccine. These receptors came from an adult who received the MenACWY meningococcal vaccine as a control.

This CDR3 is CASSFGQGDEQYF. In DNA form, the CDR3 reads TGTGCCAGCAGTTTCGGGCAGGGGGACGAGCAGTACTTC. This chain joins TRBV28 and TRBJ2-7; 7 bases line up with TRBD1. CDR1 is MDHEN, CDR2 SYDVKM, per germline. The CDR3 has 13 residues. Trimming at V came to 3 bases and at J to 5 bases, leaving 4 bases not matched to a gene. Combining the CDR3 with reference TRBV28 and TRBJ2-7 gives the whole variable domain DVKVTQSSRYLVKRTGEKVFLECVQDMDHENMFWYRQDPGLGLRLIYFSYDVKMKEKGDIPEGYSVSREKKERFSLILESASTNQTSMYLCASSFGQGDEQYFGPGTRLTVT.

This chain links TRBV3-1 (or the pseudogene TRBV3-2) with TRBJ1-1; 9 nucleotides align to TRBD1. CDR1 and CDR2 (germline): LGHDT, YNNKEL (reference sequence). The CDR3 contains 20 residues. The J segment lost 0 bases and the V segment lost 0 bases, leaving 14 bases of the junction unmatched. CDR3 sequence: CASSQDPGLGQGEMNTEAFF. The CDR3 nucleotides are TGTGCCAGCAGCCAAGATCCCGGATTGGGACAGGGTGAGATGAACACTGAAGCTTTCTTT.

The chain uses TRBV9 and TRBJ1-6, with a tentative D call TRBD1 (6 bases). The CDR3 sequence is 16 residues long. Trimming cost V 2 bases and J 5 bases, with 14 bases left between them. Germline V CDR1 and CDR2: SGDLS, YYNGEE. CDR3 DNA: TGTGCCAGCAGCGTCCGACAGGATTCCAATAATTCACCCCTCCACTTT. It yields the protein CASSVRQDSNNSPLHF.

This clone was detected a few times. The CDR3 is CASSFGGTEKLFF. CDR3 nucleotides: TGTGCCAGCAGTTTCGGGGGGACTGAAAAACTGTTTTTT. This sequence joins TRBV28 and TRBJ1-4, with D maybe TRBD1 (5 bases). The CDR3 has 13 amino acids. Germline V gives CDR1 MDHEN, CDR2 SYDVKM. V shed 3 bases and J shed 7 bases, with 9 bases lying between them. The full variable domain, in which reference TRBV28 and TRBJ1-4 provide the parts outside the CDR3, is DVKVTQSSRYLVKRTGEKVFLECVQDMDHENMFWYRQDPGLGLRLIYFSYDVKMKEKGDIPEGYSVSREKKERFSLILESASTNQTSMYLCASSFGGTEKLFFGSGTQLSVL.

V is TRBV7-2 and J is TRBJ1-2; 8 nucleotides agree with TRBD1. The V gene end was trimmed by 5 bases and the J gene end by 4 bases; junction bases not matched to a gene: 12. The CDR3 spans 16 residues. CDR1 SGHTA and CDR2 FQGNSA come from the germline V gene. The CDR3 is CASSPAAQGAVYGYTF. The CDR3 DNA follows: TGTGCCAGCAGCCCCGCGGCTCAGGGGGCTGTCTATGGCTACACCTTC.

This clone was seen only once. The J gene is TRBJ2-7, the V gene TRBV7-2; weak D call: TRBD2 (5 bases). The V gene lost 1 base and the J gene lost 3 bases, with 13 bases spanning the gap. Germline V gives CDR1 SGHTA, CDR2 FQGNSA. The length of the CDR3 is 15 residues. The CDR3 here is CASSLGVEGIYEQYF. CDR3 DNA: TGTGCCAGCAGCTTAGGGGTAGAGGGAATCTACGAGCAGTACTTC.

J is TRBJ1-2 and V is TRBV19; D uncertain. V was shortened by 4 bases and J by 0 bases, with 12 bases between the two germline ends. This CDR3 comprises 15 residues. The V gene's germline CDR1 is LNHDA and CDR2 SQIVND (reference sequence). The CDR3 sequence is CASSKDARPNYGYTF. CDR3 DNA sequence: TGTGCCAGTAGTAAGGACGCCAGGCCTAACTATGGCTACACCTTC.